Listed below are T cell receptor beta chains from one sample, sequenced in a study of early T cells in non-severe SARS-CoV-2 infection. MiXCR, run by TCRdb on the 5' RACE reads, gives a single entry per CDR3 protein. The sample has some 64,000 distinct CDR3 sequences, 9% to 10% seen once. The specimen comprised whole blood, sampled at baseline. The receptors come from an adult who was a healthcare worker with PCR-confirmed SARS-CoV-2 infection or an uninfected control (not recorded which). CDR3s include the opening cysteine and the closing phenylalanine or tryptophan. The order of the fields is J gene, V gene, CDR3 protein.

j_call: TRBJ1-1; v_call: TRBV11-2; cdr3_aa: CASSLDPRGAEAFF
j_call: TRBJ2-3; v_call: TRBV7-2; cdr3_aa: CASSLNGAYGDTQYF
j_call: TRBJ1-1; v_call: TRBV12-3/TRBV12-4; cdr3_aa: CASSLRPGQGLKGTEAFF
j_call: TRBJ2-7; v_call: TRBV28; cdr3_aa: CASSLPLAGGYEQYF
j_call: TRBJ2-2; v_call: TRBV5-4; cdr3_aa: CASSEGDSDTGELFF
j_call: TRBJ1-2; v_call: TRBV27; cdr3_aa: CASSLSGDRGYGYTF
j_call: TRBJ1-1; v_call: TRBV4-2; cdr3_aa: CASSRTPQAGKNTEAFF
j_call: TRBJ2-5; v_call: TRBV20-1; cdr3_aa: CSAQRTGGETQYF
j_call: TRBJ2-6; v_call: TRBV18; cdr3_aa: CANSPREEPWPGANVLTF
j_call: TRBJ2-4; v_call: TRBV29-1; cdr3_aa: CSVNKTVDIQYF
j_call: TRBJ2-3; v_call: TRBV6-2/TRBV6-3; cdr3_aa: CASNREGKFGTDTQYF
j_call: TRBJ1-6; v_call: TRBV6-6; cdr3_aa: CASSAGQSYNSPLHF
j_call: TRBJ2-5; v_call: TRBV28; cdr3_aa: CASSLGALSIQETQYF
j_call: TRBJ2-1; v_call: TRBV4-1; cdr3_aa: CASSQEGVLAGAYNEQFF